The text below deals with one T cell receptor beta chain. The antigen is unknown. The CDR3 totals 14 residues. With 7 bases removed from V and 7 bases from J, the gap between germline ends came to 17 bases. The germline V gene has CDR1 LGHNT and CDR2 FRNRAP. The data were obtained in a study of OX40 agonist ivuxolimab in advanced cancers. In the study overall: From 23 to 79 years was the age range, with a mean of around 54 years, and 65% to 90% were male. Two cutaneous melanoma patients and one hepatocellular carcinoma patient, three in all, had partial responses.

Overall study results and limits: Specificity for antigen went undetermined in the expanded peripheral T cells. The study found that CD8+ T cells averaged more expanded clones than CD4+.

The repertoire was sequenced with immunoSEQ multiplex PCR; TCRdb's copy has only in-frame clones and lacks some. The sample holds fewer than 120,000 clones, roughly nine tenths seen once. The material was CD4+ or CD8+ T cells sorted from blood, obtained in a trial of the OX40 agonist ivuxolimab. The chain uses TRBV12-5 and TRBJ1-5; D unresolved. This clonotype was sampled from an adult with an advanced solid tumor such as melanoma, head and neck, liver or kidney cancer. The CDR3 bases are TGTGCTAGTGCCACCGGCTCGCCGGGGCAGCCCCAGCATTTT. Translation: CASATGSPGQPQHF.